Listed below are T cell receptor beta chains from one sample, sequenced in a study of immune cell composition in non-small cell lung cancer. The method was immunoSEQ multiplex PCR; TCRdb's version includes in-frame clones alone and lacks a portion of them. The sample records around 6,600 clones, more than 70% being singletons. The sample was non-adjacent lung tissue. All receptors come from a human donor with non-small cell lung cancer. The CDR3 runs from the conserved cysteine through the conserved F or W. D genes are given only for firm matches. Some rows mark clone size as missing; the rest say once, few, many or name a class of expanded clone.

clone_size j_call v_call d_call cdr3_nt cdr3_aa
. TRBJ1-2 TRBV5-1 TRBD1 TGCGCCAGCAGCTTCGGACAGGGGGCGGAAGGCTACACCTTC CASSFGQGAEGYTF
. TRBJ2-6 TRBV11-1 . TGTGCCAGCAGCTTTACTGGGGCCAACGTCCTGACTTTC CASSFTGANVLTF
. TRBJ2-7 TRBV18 . TGTGCCAGCTCACCACCGGCAGGGCACGAGCAGTACTTC CASSPPAGHEQYF
. TRBJ1-2 TRBV29-1 . TGCAGCGTTGTAGGACGGGACATCTATGGCTGCACCTTC CSVVGRDIYGCTF
. TRBJ2-7 TRBV11-2 . TGTGCCAGCAGCTTAGATAGGGGGGGTCGGTACGAGCAGTACTTC CASSLDRGGRYEQYF
. TRBJ2-3 TRBV19 TRBD2 TGTGCCAGTAGTCTAGCGGGGGGAATGACAGATACGCAGTATTTT CASSLAGGMTDTQYF
few TRBJ1-4 TRBV2 . TGTGCCAGCAGCCCAACAGGGTTTATAACTAATGAAAAACTGTTTTTT CASSPTGFITNEKLFF
. TRBJ2-7 TRBV6-1 . TGTGCCAGCAGTGAACCCAGGGTCCACCACGAGCAGTACTTC CASSEPRVHHEQYF
few TRBJ2-2 TRBV28 . TGTGCCAGCAGCCTTTCGAACACCGGGGAGCTGTTTTTT CASSLSNTGELFF
. TRBJ2-7 TRBV21-1 . TGTGCCAGCAGCAAAGCCTGCCCCTATTTGCAGTACTTC CASSKACPYLQYF
. TRBJ2-7 TRBV6-1 TRBD1 TGTGCCAGCAGTGAAAGGTTTAGTTCGACAGGGGTCAACGAGCAGTACTTC CASSERFSSTGVNEQYF
. TRBJ2-5 TRBV6-5 TRBD2 TGTGCCAGCAGGGGACTAGCGGGAGAGACCCAGTACTTC CASRGLAGETQYF
. TRBJ2-2 TRBV11-3 . TGTGCCAGCAGCCACAGGGAAACCGGGGAGCTGTTTTTT CASSHRETGELFF
. TRBJ2-7 TRBV18 TRBD1 TGTGCCAGCTCCGGGGGACAGGGAGCCTACGAGCAGTACTTC CASSGGQGAYEQYF
. TRBJ1-2 TRBV5-5 TRBD1 TGTGCCAGCAGCCGGGACAGGGTTAGTGGCTACACCTTC CASSRDRVSGYTF
. TRBJ2-7 TRBV7-8 TRBD2 TGTGCCAGCAGATTAGGCCCAGCGGGAGGGGTTTACGAGCAGTACTTC CASRLGPAGGVYEQYF
few TRBJ2-1 TRBV6-5 TRBD2 TGTGCCAGCAGTTACGAAGCGGGATCGAATGAGCAGTTCTTC CASSYEAGSNEQFF
. TRBJ2-5 TRBV6-5 TRBD1 TGTGCCAGCAGTTACAGGGGGCGAGAGACCCAGTACTTC CASSYRGRETQYF
. TRBJ2-1 TRBV10-1 TRBD2 TGCGCCAGCAGTGCCCGGACTAGCGGGCCTTCCTCCTACAATGAGCAGTTCTTC CASSARTSGPSSYNEQFF
. TRBJ2-5 TRBV7-6 . TGTGCCAGCAGCTTAGCGATGGGCGGGGAACAAGAGACCCAGTACTTC CASSLAMGGEQETQYF
few TRBJ1-5 TRBV19 . TGTGCCACTACACAGGGAAGCAATCAGCCCCAGCATTTT CATTQGSNQPQHF
once TRBJ1-6 TRBV7-2 . TGTGCCAGCAGCTCCCAGGGGACGTCACCCCTCCACTTT CASSSQGTSPLHF
. TRBJ2-5 TRBV19 TRBD2 TGTGCCAGTAGTATAATTCGAGCGGGAGGTCGCCAAGAGACCCAGTACTTC CASSIIRAGGRQETQYF
. TRBJ2-7 TRBV7-2 TRBD1 TGTGCCAGCAGCTCCGGGACAGGCTCCTACGAGCAGTACTTC CASSSGTGSYEQYF
. TRBJ1-2 TRBV19 . TGTGCCAGTAGTATAGTGGCGGGTGGCTATGGCTACACCTTC CASSIVAGGYGYTF
. TRBJ2-7 TRBV29-1 TRBD1 TGCAGCGCTCGACAGGGTATCGAGCAGTACTTC CSARQGIEQYF
. TRBJ1-1 TRBV19 TRBD1 TGTGCCAGTACCCCGGACAGGGGCAGGAACACTGAAGCTTTCTTT CASTPDRGRNTEAFF
. TRBJ1-1 TRBV9 . TGTGCCAGCAGCGAAGACAGGAACACTGAAGCTTTCTTT CASSEDRNTEAFF
. TRBJ2-6 TRBV5-6 . TGTGCCAGCAGCCATCCTGGGGCCAACGTCCTGACTTTC CASSHPGANVLTF
few TRBJ2-1 TRBV6-6 TRBD2 TGTGCCAGCAGTCTAGCGGGGCAGCAGTTCTTC CASSLAGQQFF
. TRBJ2-7 TRBV11-2 . TGTGCCAGCAGCTTACTAGGGGCAAGGTCCTACGAGCAGTACTTC CASSLLGARSYEQYF
. TRBJ1-3 TRBV28 . TGTGCCAGCAGTTTTGCAGGGGTTGGAAACACCATATATTTT CASSFAGVGNTIYF
. TRBJ2-3 TRBV4-3 TRBD2 TGCGCCAGCAGCCAAGCGTACAGCGGGGGGCCCAGAACAGATACGCAGTATTTT CASSQAYSGGPRTDTQYF
. TRBJ2-6 TRBV5-1 . TGCGCCAGCAGCCCCGAGTTCTCTGGGGCCAACGTCCTGACTTTC CASSPEFSGANVLTF
. TRBJ2-3 TRBV5-1 . TGCGCCAGCAGCTTGTTCTCTAGCACAGATACGCAGTATTTT CASSLFSSTDTQYF
. TRBJ2-5 TRBV5-6 TRBD1 TGTGCCAGCAGCGTCGGGACAGGTCGAGAGACCCAGTACTTC CASSVGTGRETQYF
. TRBJ2-1 TRBV30 . TGTGCCTGGAGGCCCCCGGGACTTACACGGAATGAGCAGTTCTTC CAWRPPGLTRNEQFF
. TRBJ1-4 TRBV5-1 . TGCGCCAGCAGCTTGACAGGGTCCAATGAAAAACTGTTTTTT CASSLTGSNEKLFF
. TRBJ1-2 TRBV7-5 . TGTGCCAGAAGCTTGGAGGGCCTAGCTAACTATGGCTACACCTTC CARSLEGLANYGYTF
. TRBJ2-1 TRBV6-5 TRBD2 TGTGCCAGCATAGCGGGAGGGGGGAATGAGCAGTTCTTC CASIAGGGNEQFF
. TRBJ2-7 TRBV28 TRBD1 TGTGCCAGCAGACCGGGACAGACGTACGAGCAGTACTTC CASRPGQTYEQYF
large TRBJ1-4 TRBV2 . TGTGCCAGCGGACTTGGGGAAAAACTGTTTTTT CASGLGEKLFF
. TRBJ1-6 TRBV9 . TGTGCCAGCAGCGTATCTTTGTCAGGTTCACCCCTCCACTTT CASSVSLSGSPLHF
. TRBJ2-7 TRBV2 TRBD1 TGTGCCCTGGGAGACAGGGTGGGGCCTTCCTACGAGCAGTACTTC CALGDRVGPSYEQYF
. TRBJ1-1 TRBV7-2 . TGTGCCAGCAGCTTAGCAAGTGGGGCAATTGAAGCTTTCTTT CASSLASGAIEAFF
few TRBJ1-2 TRBV28 TRBD1 TGTGCCAGCAGGTATACCGGGACAGGGTACTATGGCTACACCTTC CASRYTGTGYYGYTF
. TRBJ1-5 TRBV25-1 . TGTGCCAGCCAGAAAGGAGGTAGCAATCAGCCCCAGCATTTT CASQKGGSNQPQHF